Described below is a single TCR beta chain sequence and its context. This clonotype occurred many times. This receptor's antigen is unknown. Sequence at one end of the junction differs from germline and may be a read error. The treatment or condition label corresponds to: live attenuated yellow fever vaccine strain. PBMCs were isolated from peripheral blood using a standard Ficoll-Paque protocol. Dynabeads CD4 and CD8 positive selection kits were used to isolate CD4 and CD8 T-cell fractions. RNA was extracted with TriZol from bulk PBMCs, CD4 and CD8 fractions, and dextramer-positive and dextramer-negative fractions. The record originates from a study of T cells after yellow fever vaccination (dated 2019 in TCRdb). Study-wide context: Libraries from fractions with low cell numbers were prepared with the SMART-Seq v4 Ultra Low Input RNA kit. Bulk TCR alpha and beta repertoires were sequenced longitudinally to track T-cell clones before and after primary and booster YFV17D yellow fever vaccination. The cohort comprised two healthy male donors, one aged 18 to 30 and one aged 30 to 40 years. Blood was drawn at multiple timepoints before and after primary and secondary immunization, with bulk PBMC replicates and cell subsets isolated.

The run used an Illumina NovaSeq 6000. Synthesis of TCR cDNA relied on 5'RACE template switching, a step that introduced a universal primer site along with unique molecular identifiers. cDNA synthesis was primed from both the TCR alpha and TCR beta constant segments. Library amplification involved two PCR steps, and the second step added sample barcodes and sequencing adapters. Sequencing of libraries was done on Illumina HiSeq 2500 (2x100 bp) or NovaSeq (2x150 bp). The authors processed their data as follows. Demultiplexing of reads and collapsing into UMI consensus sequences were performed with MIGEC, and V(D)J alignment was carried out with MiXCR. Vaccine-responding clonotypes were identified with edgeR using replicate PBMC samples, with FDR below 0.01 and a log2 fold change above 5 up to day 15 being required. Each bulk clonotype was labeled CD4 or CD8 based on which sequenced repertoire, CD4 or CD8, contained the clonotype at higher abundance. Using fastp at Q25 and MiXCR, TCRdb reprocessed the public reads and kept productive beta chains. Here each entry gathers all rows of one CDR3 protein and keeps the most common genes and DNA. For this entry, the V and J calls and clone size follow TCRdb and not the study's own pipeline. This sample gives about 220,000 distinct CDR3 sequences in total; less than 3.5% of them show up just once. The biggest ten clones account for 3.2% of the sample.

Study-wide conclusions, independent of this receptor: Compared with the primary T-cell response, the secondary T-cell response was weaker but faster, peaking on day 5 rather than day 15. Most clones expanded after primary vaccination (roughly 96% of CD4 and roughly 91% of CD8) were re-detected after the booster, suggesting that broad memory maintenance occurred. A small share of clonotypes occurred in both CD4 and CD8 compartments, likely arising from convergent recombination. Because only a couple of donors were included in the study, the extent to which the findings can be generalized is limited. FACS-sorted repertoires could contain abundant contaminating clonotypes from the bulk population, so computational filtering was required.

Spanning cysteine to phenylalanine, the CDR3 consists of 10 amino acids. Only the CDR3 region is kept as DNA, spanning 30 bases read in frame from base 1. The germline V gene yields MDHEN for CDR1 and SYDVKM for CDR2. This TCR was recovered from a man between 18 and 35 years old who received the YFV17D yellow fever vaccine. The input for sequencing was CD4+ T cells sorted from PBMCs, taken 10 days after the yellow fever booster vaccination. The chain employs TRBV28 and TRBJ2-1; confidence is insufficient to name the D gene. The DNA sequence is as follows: TGTGCCAGCAGTAAAGGCGGCACGGTCTTC. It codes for CASSKGGTVF.